This TCR beta chain was identified during a study of blood T cell repertoires in COVID-19. Overall study context: Whether acute or convalescent, the COVID-19 samples came from the United States, Italy and Spain. T cells, B-cell-depleted T cells, or PBMCs supplied cDNA or gDNA.

CDR1 is MGHRA, CDR2 YSYEKL, per germline. The CDR3 runs to 19 residues. V lost 3 bases, J lost 1 base, and 13 bases stayed unmatched. As originally analysed: Nucleated cell number was recorded as an estimate derived from reference gene primer amplification. Measured with immunoSEQ multiplex PCR; TCRdb has only the in-frame clones, and not every one. V and J calls and clone size are those listed in that table; D and trimming were worked out from the DNA. The repertoire has 43,000 or so clones, 82% of them found once; the top ten carry around a quarter. This chain links TRBV4-1 with TRBJ1-2; TRBD1 matches 11 bases. This receptor was taken from a woman aged 55-69 years with acute or convalescent COVID-19. Sequencing was done on a sample of peripheral blood. CDR3 in DNA: TGCGCCAGCAGCCATCCCGGACAGGGGGCGCGGGTCGGTAACTATGGCTACACCTTC. This encodes CASSHPGQGARVGNYGYTF.